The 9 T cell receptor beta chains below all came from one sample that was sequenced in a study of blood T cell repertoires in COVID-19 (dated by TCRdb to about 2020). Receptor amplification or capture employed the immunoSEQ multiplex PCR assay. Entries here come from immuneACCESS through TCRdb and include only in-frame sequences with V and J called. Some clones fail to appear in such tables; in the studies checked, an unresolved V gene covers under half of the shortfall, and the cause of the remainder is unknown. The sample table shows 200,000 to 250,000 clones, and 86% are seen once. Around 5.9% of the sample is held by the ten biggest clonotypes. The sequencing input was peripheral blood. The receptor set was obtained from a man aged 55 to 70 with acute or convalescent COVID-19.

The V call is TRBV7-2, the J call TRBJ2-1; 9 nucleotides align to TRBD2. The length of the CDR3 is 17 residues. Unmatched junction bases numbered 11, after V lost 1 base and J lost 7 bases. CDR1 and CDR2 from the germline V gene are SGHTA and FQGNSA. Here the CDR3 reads CASSLVAGAPFNNEQFF. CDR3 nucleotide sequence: TGTGCCAGCAGCTTAGTAGCGGGAGCCCCCTTTAATAATGAGCAGTTCTTC.

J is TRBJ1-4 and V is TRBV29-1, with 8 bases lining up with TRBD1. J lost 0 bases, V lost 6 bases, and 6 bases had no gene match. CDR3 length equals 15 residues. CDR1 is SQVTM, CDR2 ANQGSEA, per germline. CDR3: CSVEDRASTNEKLFF. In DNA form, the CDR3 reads TGCAGCGTGGAGGACAGGGCCTCAACTAATGAAAAACTGTTTTTT. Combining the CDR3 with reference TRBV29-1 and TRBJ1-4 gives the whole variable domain SAVISQKPSRDICQRGTSLTIQCQVDSQVTMMFWYRQQPGQSLTLIATANQGSEATYESGFVIDKFPISRPNLTFSTLTVSNMSPEDSSIYLCSVEDRASTNEKLFFGSGTQLSVL.

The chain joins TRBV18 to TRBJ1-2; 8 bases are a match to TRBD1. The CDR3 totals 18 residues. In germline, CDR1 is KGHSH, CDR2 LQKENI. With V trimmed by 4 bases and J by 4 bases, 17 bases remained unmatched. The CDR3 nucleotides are TGTGCCAGCTCACGAAAGGACAGGGCCAGCCCGAGATCCTATGGCTACACCTTC. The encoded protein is CASSRKDRASPRSYGYTF.

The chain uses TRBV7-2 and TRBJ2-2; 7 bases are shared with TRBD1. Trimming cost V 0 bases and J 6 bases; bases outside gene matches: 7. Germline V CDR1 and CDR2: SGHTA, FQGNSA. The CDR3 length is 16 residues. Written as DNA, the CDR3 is TGTGCCAGCAGCTTAGCGCAAGACAGGGCGGCCGGGGAGCTGTTTTTT. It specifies CASSLAQDRAAGELFF.

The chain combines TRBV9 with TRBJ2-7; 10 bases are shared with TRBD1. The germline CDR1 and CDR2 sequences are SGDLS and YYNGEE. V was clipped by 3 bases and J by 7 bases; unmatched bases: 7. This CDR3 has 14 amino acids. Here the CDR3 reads CASSAQTGGYEQYF. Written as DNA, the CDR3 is TGTGCCAGCAGCGCCCAGACAGGGGGCTATGAGCAGTACTTC.

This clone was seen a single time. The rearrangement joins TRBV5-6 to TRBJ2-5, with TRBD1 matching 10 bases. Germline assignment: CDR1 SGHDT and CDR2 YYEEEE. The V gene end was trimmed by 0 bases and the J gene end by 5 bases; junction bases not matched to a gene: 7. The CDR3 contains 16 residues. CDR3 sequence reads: CASSLGGQGLAETQYF. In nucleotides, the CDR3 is TGTGCCAGCAGCTTGGGGGGACAGGGGCTAGCGGAGACCCAGTACTTC. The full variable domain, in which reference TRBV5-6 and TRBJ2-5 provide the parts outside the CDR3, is DAGVTQSPTHLIKTRGQQVTLRCSPKSGHDTVSWYQQALGQGPQFIFQYYEEEERQRGNFPDRFSGHQFPNYSSELNVNALLLGDSALYLCASSLGGQGLAETQYFGPGTRLLVL.

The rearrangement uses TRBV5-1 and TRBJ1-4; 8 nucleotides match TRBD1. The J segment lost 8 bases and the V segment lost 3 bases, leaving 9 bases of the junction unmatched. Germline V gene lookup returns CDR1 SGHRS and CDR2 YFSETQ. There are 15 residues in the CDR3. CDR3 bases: TGCGCCAGCAGCTCGAGGACAGGGCGGGGGGAAAAACTGTTTTTT. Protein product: CASSSRTGRGEKLFF.

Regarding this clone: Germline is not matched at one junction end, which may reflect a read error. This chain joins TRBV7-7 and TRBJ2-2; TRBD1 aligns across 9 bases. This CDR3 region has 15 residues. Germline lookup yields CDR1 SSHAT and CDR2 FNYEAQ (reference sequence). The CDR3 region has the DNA TGTGCTAGCAGTCCGGACAGGGGGAACACCGGGGAGCTGTTTTTT. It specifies CASSPDRGNTGELFF. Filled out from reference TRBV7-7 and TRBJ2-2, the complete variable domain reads GAGVSQSPRYKVTKRGQDVTLRCDPISSHATLYWYQQALGQGPEFLTYFNYEAQPDKSGLPSDRFSAERPEGSISTLTIQRTEQRDSAMYRCASSPDRGNTGELFFGEGSRLTVL.

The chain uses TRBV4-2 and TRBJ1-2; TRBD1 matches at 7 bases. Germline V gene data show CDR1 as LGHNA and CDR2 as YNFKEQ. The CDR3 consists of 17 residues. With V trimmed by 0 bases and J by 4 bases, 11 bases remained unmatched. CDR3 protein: CASSQDPGQDSSYGYTF. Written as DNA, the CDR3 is TGTGCCAGCAGCCAAGATCCCGGACAGGATTCCTCCTATGGCTACACCTTC.